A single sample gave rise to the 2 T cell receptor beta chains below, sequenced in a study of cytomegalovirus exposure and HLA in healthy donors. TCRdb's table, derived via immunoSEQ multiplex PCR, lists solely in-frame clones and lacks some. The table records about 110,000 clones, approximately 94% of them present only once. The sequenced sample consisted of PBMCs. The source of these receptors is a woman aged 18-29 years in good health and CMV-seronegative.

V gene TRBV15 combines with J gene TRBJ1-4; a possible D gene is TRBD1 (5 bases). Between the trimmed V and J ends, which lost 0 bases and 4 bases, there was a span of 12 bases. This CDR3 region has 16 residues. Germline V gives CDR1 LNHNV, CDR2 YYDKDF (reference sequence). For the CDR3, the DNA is TGTGCCACCAGCAGAGATTTGCGGGGGAATAATGAAAAACTGTTTTTT. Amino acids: CATSRDLRGNNEKLFF.

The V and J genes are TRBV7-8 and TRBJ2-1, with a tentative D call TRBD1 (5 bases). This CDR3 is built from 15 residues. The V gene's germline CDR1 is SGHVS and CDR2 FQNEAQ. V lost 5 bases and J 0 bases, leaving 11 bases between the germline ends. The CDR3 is CASSLTASSYNEQFF. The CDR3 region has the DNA TGTGCCAGCAGCCTGACAGCAAGCTCCTACAATGAGCAGTTCTTC.